The clone carrying this T cell receptor (beta chain) was detected many times. What it binds is not known. TCRdb ran MiXCR on the reads and lists one entry per CDR3 protein. There are some 440,000 distinct CDR3 sequences in the sample; about 33% occur only once, and around 13% lies in the top ten. This record belongs to a study of T cell repertoires in cytomegalovirus infection. Findings and caveats of the study: People with CMV and the relevant HLA were identified by cumulative public TCR beta family frequency.

Germline V gene sequence: CDR1 SEHNR, CDR2 FQNEAQ (reference sequence). V lost 4 bases to trimming and J lost 0 bases, with 7 bases between them. The CDR3 covers 14 residues. Sequencing was carried out using PBMCs. This chain joins TRBV7-9 and TRBJ1-3; D is undetermined. The receptor was isolated from a human donor in good health (CMV status not recorded). Some clones in this sample may be carry-over from other donors' samples. The CDR3 nucleotides read TGTGCCAGCAGCTCAGCCAGCTCTGGAAACACCATATATTTT. This translates into CASSSASSGNTIYF.